A selection of T cell receptor beta chains follows, all from one sample in a study of blood T cell repertoires in COVID-19. Repertoires were generated with immunoSEQ multiplex PCR, while TCRdb's copy carries only in-frame clones and drops some. Of around 150,000 clones listed, 70% to 90% were seen once; the top ten hold approximately 5.4%. The sequenced sample was PBMCs or T cells enriched from blood (not recorded which). All receptors derive from a man in his forties who had recovered from COVID-19. Each CDR3 is given with its conserved first and last residue. Fields, in order: D gene, CDR3 length, J gene, clone size, V gene, CDR3 protein, CDR3 DNA. A D gene is named only where the DNA matches it firmly. Clone size is given for some rows only: seen once, a few or many times, or a class if the clone is expanded.

d_call: TRBD1; cdr3_length: 14; j_call: TRBJ2-4; clone_size: few; v_call: TRBV9; cdr3_aa: CASSARDRGNIQYF; cdr3_nt: TGTGCCAGCAGCGCCCGGGACAGGGGTAACATTCAGTACTTC
d_call: .; cdr3_length: 14; j_call: TRBJ2-5; clone_size: .; v_call: TRBV4-1; cdr3_aa: CASSQEGQQETQYF; cdr3_nt: TGCGCCAGCAGCCAAGAAGGACAGCAAGAGACCCAGTACTTC
d_call: TRBD2; cdr3_length: 14; j_call: TRBJ2-7; clone_size: .; v_call: TRBV4-2; cdr3_aa: CASSQSGGSYEQYF; cdr3_nt: TGTGCCAGCAGCCAGAGCGGGGGGTCCTACGAGCAGTACTTC
d_call: TRBD1; cdr3_length: 16; j_call: TRBJ1-4; clone_size: .; v_call: TRBV28; cdr3_aa: CASSPRRTGENEKLFF; cdr3_nt: TGTGCCAGCAGTCCCCGTCGGACAGGGGAGAATGAAAAACTGTTTTTT
d_call: .; cdr3_length: 14; j_call: TRBJ1-1; clone_size: .; v_call: TRBV3-1/TRBV3-2; cdr3_aa: CASSPSSGRGEAFF; cdr3_nt: TGTGCCAGCAGCCCTTCAAGTGGAAGGGGTGAAGCTTTCTTT
d_call: TRBD1; cdr3_length: 16; j_call: TRBJ2-7; clone_size: .; v_call: TRBV7-9; cdr3_aa: CASSTGIGQGLFEQYF; cdr3_nt: TGTGCCAGCAGCACTGGAATAGGACAGGGGCTCTTCGAGCAGTACTTC
d_call: .; cdr3_length: 12; j_call: TRBJ1-2; clone_size: .; v_call: TRBV6-5; cdr3_aa: CASSYIRGGYTF; cdr3_nt: TGTGCCAGCAGTTACATCCGGGGGGGCTACACCTTC
d_call: .; cdr3_length: 14; j_call: TRBJ2-1; clone_size: .; v_call: TRBV10-2; cdr3_aa: CASGPPGSYNEQFF; cdr3_nt: TGCGCCAGCGGGCCCCCAGGTTCCTACAATGAGCAGTTCTTC
d_call: .; cdr3_length: 13; j_call: TRBJ1-6; clone_size: few; v_call: TRBV25-1; cdr3_aa: CASSRGGEPPLHF; cdr3_nt: TGTGCCAGCAGTCGCGGCGGGGAGCCACCCCTCCACTTT
d_call: .; cdr3_length: 13; j_call: TRBJ2-1; clone_size: .; v_call: TRBV7-3; cdr3_aa: CASSANSDNEQFF; cdr3_nt: TGTGCCAGCAGCGCCAACTCCGACAATGAGCAGTTCTTC
d_call: TRBD2; cdr3_length: 17; j_call: TRBJ2-1; clone_size: .; v_call: TRBV6-1; cdr3_aa: CASSEAGLAGGPGEQFF; cdr3_nt: TGTGCCAGCAGTGAAGCCGGGCTAGCGGGGGGGCCGGGTGAGCAGTTCTTC
d_call: .; cdr3_length: 13; j_call: TRBJ1-2; clone_size: .; v_call: TRBV18; cdr3_aa: CASSPRGRDGYTF; cdr3_nt: TGTGCCAGCTCTCCCCGGGGAAGGGATGGCTACACCTTC
d_call: TRBD2; cdr3_length: 16; j_call: TRBJ2-3; clone_size: .; v_call: TRBV11-3; cdr3_aa: CASSPGLAGNTDTQYF; cdr3_nt: TGTGCCAGCAGCCCCGGACTAGCGGGTAACACAGATACGCAGTATTTT
d_call: TRBD1; cdr3_length: 12; j_call: TRBJ2-7; clone_size: .; v_call: TRBV7-9; cdr3_aa: CASSLFDRDEYF; cdr3_nt: TGTGCCAGCAGCCTCTTCGACAGGGATGAGTACTTC
d_call: TRBD2; cdr3_length: 17; j_call: TRBJ2-5; clone_size: .; v_call: TRBV7-2; cdr3_aa: CASSFAGTSGVGETQYF; cdr3_nt: TGTGCCAGCAGCTTCGCCGGGACTAGCGGGGTTGGGGAGACCCAGTACTTC
d_call: .; cdr3_length: 14; j_call: TRBJ2-1; clone_size: .; v_call: TRBV29-1; cdr3_aa: CSAQKGSSYNEQFF; cdr3_nt: TGCAGCGCTCAAAAAGGGAGCTCCTACAATGAGCAGTTCTTC
d_call: .; cdr3_length: 13; j_call: TRBJ1-6; clone_size: .; v_call: TRBV15; cdr3_aa: CATSRDLNSPLHF; cdr3_nt: TGTGCCACCAGCAGAGACCTTAATTCACCCCTCCACTTT
d_call: TRBD2; cdr3_length: 17; j_call: TRBJ2-3; clone_size: .; v_call: TRBV6-6; cdr3_aa: CASSPPSGGWATDTQYF; cdr3_nt: TGTGCCAGCAGTCCGCCGTCGGGGGGATGGGCCACAGATACGCAGTATTTT
d_call: TRBD2; cdr3_length: 16; j_call: TRBJ2-1; clone_size: .; v_call: TRBV2; cdr3_aa: CASSGGLGPLYNEQFF; cdr3_nt: TGTGCCAGCAGTGGTGGACTAGGACCGCTGTACAATGAGCAGTTCTTC
d_call: .; cdr3_length: 14; j_call: TRBJ2-3; clone_size: once; v_call: TRBV4-2; cdr3_aa: CASSPRTSTDTQYF; cdr3_nt: TGTGCCAGCAGCCCGAGAACTAGCACAGATACGCAGTATTTT
d_call: .; cdr3_length: 14; j_call: TRBJ1-6; clone_size: .; v_call: TRBV3-1/TRBV3-2; cdr3_aa: CASSSGGFNSPLHF; cdr3_nt: TGTGCCAGCAGTAGTGGAGGGTTTAATTCACCCCTCCACTTT
d_call: .; cdr3_length: 14; j_call: TRBJ2-3; clone_size: .; v_call: TRBV11-2; cdr3_aa: CASSLSGVGDTQYF; cdr3_nt: TGTGCCAGCAGCTTATCAGGGGTCGGGGATACGCAGTATTTT
d_call: .; cdr3_length: 13; j_call: TRBJ2-3; clone_size: .; v_call: TRBV9; cdr3_aa: CASTRGLADTQYF; cdr3_nt: TGTGCCAGCACTAGAGGTCTCGCAGATACGCAGTATTTT
d_call: .; cdr3_length: 15; j_call: TRBJ1-1; clone_size: once; v_call: TRBV18; cdr3_aa: CASSPGGGADTEAFF; cdr3_nt: TGTGCCAGCTCACCTGGCGGGGGCGCGGACACTGAAGCTTTCTTT
d_call: .; cdr3_length: 15; j_call: TRBJ1-3; clone_size: .; v_call: TRBV4-1; cdr3_aa: CASSQAGRSGSTIYF; cdr3_nt: TGCGCCAGCAGCCAAGCTGGGAGGTCCGGAAGCACCATATATTTT
d_call: TRBD1; cdr3_length: 16; j_call: TRBJ2-6; clone_size: .; v_call: TRBV7-9; cdr3_aa: CASSSQGASGANVLTF; cdr3_nt: TGTGCCAGCAGCTCACAGGGGGCGTCTGGGGCCAACGTCCTGACTTTC
d_call: .; cdr3_length: 13; j_call: TRBJ1-5; clone_size: few; v_call: TRBV6-1; cdr3_aa: CASSEVPNQPQHF; cdr3_nt: TGTGCCAGCAGTGAAGTCCCAAATCAGCCCCAGCATTTT
d_call: .; cdr3_length: 15; j_call: TRBJ1-4; clone_size: few; v_call: TRBV18; cdr3_aa: CASSPPSRESGKLFF; cdr3_nt: TGTGCCAGCTCACCACCATCGCGGGAGTCCGGGAAACTGTTTTTT
d_call: .; cdr3_length: 13; j_call: TRBJ2-5; clone_size: .; v_call: TRBV5-1; cdr3_aa: CASSVGVQETQYF; cdr3_nt: TGCGCCAGCAGCGTAGGGGTCCAAGAGACCCAGTACTTC
d_call: TRBD1; cdr3_length: 12; j_call: TRBJ1-1; clone_size: .; v_call: TRBV11-1; cdr3_aa: CASSFTGVQAFF; cdr3_nt: TGTGCCAGCAGCTTTACAGGGGTCCAAGCTTTCTTT
d_call: .; cdr3_length: 17; j_call: TRBJ1-6; clone_size: .; v_call: TRBV21-1; cdr3_aa: CASSKERQRCLGSPLHF; cdr3_nt: TGTGCCAGCAGCAAAGAGAGACAGCGCTGTTTAGGGTCACCCCTCCACTTT
d_call: .; cdr3_length: 14; j_call: TRBJ1-3; clone_size: .; v_call: TRBV7-9; cdr3_aa: CASSLVDRGNTIYF; cdr3_nt: TGTGCCAGCAGCTTAGTTGACAGGGGAAACACCATATATTTT
d_call: TRBD1; cdr3_length: 12; j_call: TRBJ1-1; clone_size: .; v_call: TRBV30; cdr3_aa: CAWSVQGREAFF; cdr3_nt: TGTGCCTGGAGTGTACAGGGGCGGGAAGCTTTCTTT
d_call: .; cdr3_length: 13; j_call: TRBJ1-2; clone_size: .; v_call: TRBV10-3; cdr3_aa: CAIRKAGHYGYTF; cdr3_nt: TGTGCCATCAGAAAGGCGGGGCACTATGGCTACACCTTC
d_call: .; cdr3_length: 11; j_call: TRBJ2-5; clone_size: .; v_call: TRBV20-1; cdr3_aa: CSARVKETQYF; cdr3_nt: TGCAGTGCTAGAGTTAAAGAGACCCAGTACTTC
d_call: TRBD1; cdr3_length: 13; j_call: TRBJ1-2; clone_size: .; v_call: TRBV6-5; cdr3_aa: CASTDREGWGYTF; cdr3_nt: TGTGCCAGCACCGACAGGGAAGGGTGGGGCTACACCTTC
d_call: TRBD1; cdr3_length: 14; j_call: TRBJ1-1; clone_size: .; v_call: TRBV5-1; cdr3_aa: CASSYWTGDTEAFF; cdr3_nt: TGCGCCAGCAGCTACTGGACAGGGGACACTGAAGCTTTCTTT
d_call: .; cdr3_length: 14; j_call: TRBJ1-2; clone_size: .; v_call: TRBV7-8; cdr3_aa: CASSLQGGIDGYTF; cdr3_nt: TGTGCCAGCAGCTTACAGGGCGGGATCGATGGCTACACCTTC
d_call: .; cdr3_length: 10; j_call: TRBJ2-1; clone_size: .; v_call: TRBV6-5; cdr3_aa: CASTGPEQFF; cdr3_nt: TGTGCCAGCACAGGCCCTGAGCAGTTCTTC
d_call: TRBD1; cdr3_length: 16; j_call: TRBJ2-4; clone_size: .; v_call: TRBV4-1; cdr3_aa: CASSVQGAGAKNIQYF; cdr3_nt: TGCGCCAGCAGCGTACAGGGGGCTGGTGCCAAAAACATTCAGTACTTC
d_call: TRBD1; cdr3_length: 14; j_call: TRBJ1-6; clone_size: .; v_call: TRBV27; cdr3_aa: CASTRDRGSSPLHF; cdr3_nt: TGTGCCAGCACTCGAGACAGGGGTAGTTCACCCCTCCACTTT
d_call: .; cdr3_length: 13; j_call: TRBJ1-1; clone_size: .; v_call: TRBV5-1; cdr3_aa: CASSTGTTTEAFF; cdr3_nt: TGCGCCAGCAGCACCGGGACAACCACTGAAGCTTTCTTT
d_call: .; cdr3_length: 13; j_call: TRBJ2-5; clone_size: .; v_call: TRBV19; cdr3_aa: CASSRGDQETQYF; cdr3_nt: TGTGCCAGTAGTCGGGGAGACCAAGAGACCCAGTACTTC
d_call: .; cdr3_length: 14; j_call: TRBJ1-1; clone_size: .; v_call: TRBV11-2; cdr3_aa: CASSLEFRGFPAFF; cdr3_nt: TGTGCCAGCAGCTTAGAGTTCAGGGGATTCCCAGCTTTCTTT
d_call: TRBD2; cdr3_length: 16; j_call: TRBJ2-3; clone_size: .; v_call: TRBV13; cdr3_aa: CASSPRLSGGEGTQYF; cdr3_nt: TGTGCCAGCAGCCCCCGGCTTAGCGGGGGGGAGGGGACGCAGTATTTT
d_call: TRBD2; cdr3_length: 15; j_call: TRBJ2-1; clone_size: .; v_call: TRBV18; cdr3_aa: CASSPPILAGAKSFF; cdr3_nt: TGTGCCAGCTCACCACCGATATTAGCGGGGGCCAAGTCGTTCTTC
d_call: TRBD2; cdr3_length: 14; j_call: TRBJ2-1; clone_size: .; v_call: TRBV30; cdr3_aa: CAWSSGRTNNEQFF; cdr3_nt: TGTGCCTGGAGTAGCGGGAGAACTAACAATGAGCAGTTCTTC
d_call: TRBD2; cdr3_length: 14; j_call: TRBJ2-7; clone_size: .; v_call: TRBV7-2; cdr3_aa: CASSFSGGGYEQYF; cdr3_nt: TGTGCCAGCAGCTTCAGCGGCGGGGGCTACGAGCAGTACTTC